This entry is about one T cell receptor beta chain. In the authors' methods: ImmunoSEQ yielded junction-only sequences lacking quality scores, so filtering differed. Some clones are missing from TCRdb's copy, which holds only in-frame ones; the method was immunoSEQ multiplex PCR. V, J and clone size are those of that table, while D and trimming were read from the DNA. The sample gives under 2.5 million clones, 92% of which show up once; 0.37% is in the top ten. The data originate from a study of shared clonotypes between healthy human individuals. CDR1 and CDR2 (germline): SGHRS, YFSETQ. Between the trimmed V and J ends, which lost 3 bases and 5 bases, there was a span of 14 bases. This CDR3 is 15 amino acids long.

Material for sequencing was naive CD4+ T cells from PBMCs. Subset here: CD45RA+ positively selected. The V and J genes are TRBV5-1 and TRBJ2-2; the D is unclear. This TCR was recovered from a man between 18 and 35 years old in good health. Some clones in this sample may be carry-over from other donors' samples. The chain's CDR3 is CASSYDTVVTGELFF. Written as DNA, the CDR3 is TGCGCCAGCAGCTATGACACAGTCGTTACCGGGGAGCTGTTTTTT.